Reported below is one T cell receptor (beta chain). Its antigen is currently unknown. Time point: baseline, week 1 (first vaccination visit). Treatment of the sample: pre-vaccination baseline after standard-of-care therapy. These data come from a study of a mutant IDH1 vaccine in newly diagnosed glioma. Study at large: Patients' prior therapy spanned radiotherapy, temozolomide, or both; most underwent both. Study-level points and caveats: Pseudoprogression seemed unrelated to changes in top peripheral T cell clonotypes.

The repertoire was sequenced with immunoSEQ multiplex PCR; TCRdb's copy has only in-frame clones and lacks some. The table has approximately 100,000 clones, roughly 90% seen once. CDR3 size: 17 residues. Deletions cut 6 bases from V and 6 bases from J, with 23 bases between. Germline V lookup: CDR1 LNHNV, CDR2 YYDKDF (reference sequence). Sequencing used PBMCs, obtained from a glioma patient treated with radiotherapy, temozolomide or both. The receptor was isolated from a woman between 45 and 65 years old with glioma. J is TRBJ2-2 and V is TRBV15; possibly TRBD2 for D (6 bases). This chain's CDR3 is CATRGGRGTEGSGELFF. For the CDR3, the DNA is TGTGCCACCAGAGGTGGGCGCGGGACGGAAGGTTCCGGGGAGCTGTTTTTT.